Listed below are T cell receptor beta chains from one sample, sequenced in a study of T-cell reconstitution after alpha-beta-depleted transplantation in children. TCRdb itself ran the PCR reads through MiXCR, one entry per CDR3 protein. The repertoire consists of some 490,000 distinct CDR3 sequences, with roughly an eighth occurring once and the leading ten covering approximately 5.4%. This material consisted of PBMCs from the stem cell graft donor, taken from the stem cell graft. Receptor source: a human donor who donated a stem cell graft to a child with combined immunodeficiency. Both conserved end residues are part of each CDR3. D genes are given only for firm matches. Size is stated for part of the rows, as once, few or many counts, or as a class when the clone is expanded.

clone_size	d_call	v_call	j_call	cdr3_length	cdr3_nt	cdr3_aa
many	NA	TRBV5-1	TRBJ2-3	16	TGCGCCAGCAGCTTCCTTTACAGGGAAAGCACAGATACGCAGTATTTT	CASSFLYRESTDTQYF
many	NA	TRBV12-3/TRBV12-4	TRBJ1-1	14	TGTGCCAGCAGTTTAGGGGGGCCTCACACTGAAGCTTTCTTT	CASSLGGPHTEAFF
few	NA	TRBV29-1	TRBJ2-1	14	TGCAGCGTTGAAGGAACAGTCGCCTACAATGAGCAGTTCTTC	CSVEGTVAYNEQFF
few	TRBD2	TRBV15	TRBJ2-1	15	TGTGCCACCAGCAGAGTTAGCGGGAGGGCCAATGAGCAGTTCTTC	CATSRVSGRANEQFF
many	TRBD2	TRBV6-2/TRBV6-3	TRBJ2-1	14	TGTGCCAGCAGGCCTAGCGGGGGCCGAACGGAGCAGTTCTTC	CASRPSGGRTEQFF
NA	TRBD2	TRBV29-1	TRBJ2-5	19	TGCAGCGTTGGTTTAGCCGGGACTAGCGGGAGGGTGGGCCAAGAGACCCAGTACTTC	CSVGLAGTSGRVGQETQYF
few	TRBD1	TRBV12-3/TRBV12-4	TRBJ2-3	18	TGTGCCAGCAGTTGGTGGGGGACAGGGGGCCCCCACACAGATACGCAGTATTTT	CASSWWGTGGPHTDTQYF
NA	TRBD2	TRBV6-2/TRBV6-3	TRBJ2-7	18	TGTGCCAGCAGTTACGGGGGTAGCGGGAGGCTCTTTTCCTACGAGCAGTACTTC	CASSYGGSGRLFSYEQYF
few	TRBD1	TRBV5-1	TRBJ2-7	14	TGCGCCAGCAGCTTCAGGACAGGGGCGGGGGAGCAGTACTTC	CASSFRTGAGEQYF
many	TRBD1	TRBV4-3	TRBJ2-7	14	TGTGCCAGCAGCTTAAGGACAGGCTCCTACGAGCAGTACTTC	CASSLRTGSYEQYF
few	NA	TRBV2	TRBJ1-2	13	TGTGCCAGCAACATACAGGGTGGCCATGGCTACACCTTC	CASNIQGGHGYTF
once	NA	TRBV4-2	TRBJ2-1	16	TGTGCCAGCAGCCATGGACCCCTGTGCTCCTACAATGAGCAGTTCTTC	CASSHGPLCSYNEQFF
NA	NA	TRBV5-5	TRBJ2-7	13	TGTGCCAGCAGCTTAAGGGTACAGGGCGAGCAGTACTTC	CASSLRVQGEQYF
NA	NA	TRBV7-9	TRBJ1-2	13	TGTGCCAGCAGCTACCCGGGGGGCTATGGCTACACCTTC	CASSYPGGYGYTF
many	TRBD2	TRBV12-3/TRBV12-4	TRBJ2-1	15	TGTGCCAGCAGTATGACTAGCGGGGGGGCCGATGAGCAGTTCTTC	CASSMTSGGADEQFF
few	NA	TRBV30	TRBJ1-2	13	TGTGCCTGGAGTTCCCGGGGGCCCTATGGCTACACCTTC	CAWSSRGPYGYTF
NA	NA	TRBV21-1	TRBJ2-6	14	TGTGCCAGCAGCAGCGAGGCTGGGGCCAACGTCCTGACTTTC	CASSSEAGANVLTF
few	NA	TRBV10-3	TRBJ1-2	13	TGTGCCAGCCACGGGGGGAATGACTATGGCTACACCTTC	CASHGGNDYGYTF
NA	NA	TRBV7-3	TRBJ2-5	17	TGTGCCAGCAGCTTAACGGGGGTGACTATCATCCAAGAGACCCAGTACTTC	CASSLTGVTIIQETQYF
many	NA	TRBV20-1	TRBJ1-2	13	TGCAGTGCTAGAGGAAATCAAATGTATGGCTACACCTTC	CSARGNQMYGYTF
few	TRBD1	TRBV9	TRBJ2-4	16	TGTGCCAGCAGCGGACCAGGGACAGGGACGGGGGACATTCAGTACTTC	CASSGPGTGTGDIQYF
few	TRBD2	TRBV20-1	TRBJ2-3	19	TGCAGTGCTAGAGATTCTCCAGGGGGGCGGGGGGGCCTAGCAGATACGCAGTATTTT	CSARDSPGGRGGLADTQYF